This is a list of T cell receptor beta chains from one sample in a study of blood T cell repertoires in COVID-19. Some clones are missing from TCRdb's copy, which holds only in-frame ones; the method was immunoSEQ multiplex PCR. The data contain about 240,000 clones, approximately 80% of them singletons. The sample taken for sequencing was peripheral blood. These receptor sequences come from a man aged 25 to 40 who had recovered from COVID-19. Each CDR3 is given with its conserved first and last residue. A D gene is named only where the DNA matches it firmly. Clone sizes are given selectively: once, few, many, or a class where the clone is expanded.

NA	TRBV11-2	TRBJ2-5	NA	TGTGCCAGCAGCTTAAGTGGGGCAGGAAATGCGCTAGAGACCCAGTACTTC	CASSLSGAGNALETQYF
NA	TRBV4-1	TRBJ2-7	TRBD1	TGCGCCAGCCCCACGACAGGGGGCATATACGAGCAGTACTTC	CASPTTGGIYEQYF
NA	TRBV19	TRBJ1-5	NA	TGTGCCAGTAGTAAGGGGCGGGATGGCAATCAGCCCCAGCATTTT	CASSKGRDGNQPQHF
NA	TRBV9	TRBJ1-2	NA	TGTGCCAGCAGCGTCGGCGGACAGAACTATGGCTACACCTTC	CASSVGGQNYGYTF
NA	TRBV10-3	TRBJ1-6	NA	TGTGCCATCAGTGACGAGTACTCACCCCTCCACTTT	CAISDEYSPLHF
few	TRBV10-3	TRBJ2-7	NA	TGTGCCATCAGTGGAGGCAGCATCGCCTACGAGCAGTACTTC	CAISGGSIAYEQYF
NA	TRBV5-1	TRBJ1-1	NA	TGCGCCAGCAGCTTGGCCTCGGTCACTGAAGCTTTCTTT	CASSLASVTEAFF
NA	TRBV7-2	TRBJ2-5	TRBD1	TGTGCCAGCAGCCCCCGGGACGGACAGGGGACCCAGTACTTC	CASSPRDGQGTQYF
NA	TRBV28	TRBJ1-5	NA	TGTGCCAGCAGTCCATCATTCCATCAGCCCCAGCATTTT	CASSPSFHQPQHF
NA	TRBV18	TRBJ1-1	NA	TGTGCCAGCTCAACATACAGGGTGGGAACTGAAGCTTTCTTT	CASSTYRVGTEAFF
NA	TRBV11-2	TRBJ1-4	TRBD1	TGTGCCAGCAGCCATAACAGACAGGGAGTGGATGAAAAACTGTTTTTT	CASSHNRQGVDEKLFF
NA	TRBV29-1	TRBJ2-3	TRBD2	TGCAGCGTTGGCGGGGGGGGAGATACGCAGTATTTT	CSVGGGGDTQYF
NA	TRBV7-8	TRBJ1-1	TRBD1	TGTGCCAGCAGCTTAGACAGGGGGCGCAGAGACACTGAAGCTTTCTTT	CASSLDRGRRDTEAFF
NA	TRBV24-1	TRBJ2-3	TRBD2	TGTGCCACCAGTGATTTCGCCGGCGGGGGGGTCGGTACGCAGTATTTT	CATSDFAGGGVGTQYF
few	TRBV2	TRBJ2-1	NA	TGTGCCAGCAGTACGGACAGAGGAGGTGAGCAGTTCTTC	CASSTDRGGEQFF
NA	TRBV7-3	TRBJ2-1	NA	TGTGCCAGCAGCTTAACGGACAGACTTTACAATGAGCAGTTCTTC	CASSLTDRLYNEQFF
NA	TRBV6-5	TRBJ1-2	NA	TGTGCCAGCATTTCTCCAGGGTACTATGGCTACACCTTC	CASISPGYYGYTF
NA	TRBV19	TRBJ2-3	NA	TGTGCCAGTAGCCCTGACAGGCGCGATACGCAGTATTTT	CASSPDRRDTQYF
once	TRBV29-1	TRBJ2-3	NA	TGCAGCGTTTTGTCGGATACGCAGTATTTT	CSVLSDTQYF
NA	TRBV6-1	TRBJ2-3	NA	TGTGCCAGCAGTGAACAGGGGGATACGCAGTATTTT	CASSEQGDTQYF
once	TRBV5-6	TRBJ1-5	NA	TGTGCCAGCAGCTTATCAGGAATCAATCAGCCCCAGCATTTT	CASSLSGINQPQHF
NA	TRBV6-1	TRBJ1-5	NA	TGTGCCAGCAGTGAAGGGGCCGGCTCTAGCAATCAGCCCCAGCATTTT	CASSEGAGSSNQPQHF
NA	TRBV15	TRBJ1-5	NA	TGTGCCACCAGCAGAGATCCCCAGGGCAATCAGCCCCAGCATTTT	CATSRDPQGNQPQHF
NA	TRBV7-9	TRBJ2-3	TRBD2	TGTGCCAGCAGCGCAACCGGACTAGAAGGAGATACGCAGTATTTT	CASSATGLEGDTQYF
NA	TRBV5-4	TRBJ1-2	NA	TGTGCCAGCAGCTTGGCGGGCGGGCACTATGGCTACACCTTC	CASSLAGGHYGYTF
NA	TRBV9	TRBJ1-5	NA	TGTGCCAGCAGACGCTCGGGGGTCAGAAAATATAGCAATCAGCCCCAGCATTTT	CASRRSGVRKYSNQPQHF
NA	TRBV4-1	TRBJ1-3	NA	TGCGCCAGCAGCCGAGCGACCTCTGGAAACACCATATATTTT	CASSRATSGNTIYF
NA	TRBV19	TRBJ2-2	NA	TGTGCCAGTAGTATAACAGGGAACACCGGGGAGCTGTTTTTT	CASSITGNTGELFF
NA	TRBV10-1	TRBJ2-1	TRBD1	TGCGCCAGCAGTGAGTCACGGGGAAGGGGGCCCAATGAGCAGTTCTTC	CASSESRGRGPNEQFF
NA	TRBV10-3	TRBJ2-3	TRBD2	TGTGCCAGCTCGAGCGGGATGGTTAAAGATACGCAGTATTTT	CASSSGMVKDTQYF
NA	TRBV9	TRBJ2-5	NA	TGTGCCAGCAGCGTAGGACAGTTGTACCAAGAGACCCAGTACTTC	CASSVGQLYQETQYF
few	TRBV4-1	TRBJ1-6	TRBD1	TGCGCCAGCAGTCAAGGGATGGGGACAGGGCTTTCACCCCTCCACTTT	CASSQGMGTGLSPLHF
NA	TRBV11-2	TRBJ1-3	NA	TGTGCCAGCAGCTTAGGGGAGACGACTGGAAACACCATATATTTT	CASSLGETTGNTIYF
NA	TRBV19	TRBJ1-4	NA	TGTGCCAGTAGTCCCGGCCGAACCCAGGGGGAAAAACTGTTTTTT	CASSPGRTQGEKLFF
NA	TRBV5-6	TRBJ2-4	NA	TGTGCCAGCAGCTTGGAACTAGCCAAAAACATTCAGTACTTC	CASSLELAKNIQYF
NA	TRBV5-6	TRBJ1-2	NA	TGTGCCAGCAGCTTGGTAAGCTTATCCGATGGCTACACCTTC	CASSLVSLSDGYTF
few	TRBV5-4	TRBJ1-2	TRBD1	TGTGCCAGCGGGCCTTCAGGGGGCGGGGGAGCTGGCTACACCTTC	CASGPSGGGGAGYTF
once	TRBV7-9	TRBJ1-2	NA	TGTGCCAGCAGCTTAGCGATGGCCCAGGTTGGCTACACCTTC	CASSLAMAQVGYTF
NA	TRBV2	TRBJ2-7	TRBD2	TGTGCCAGCAGTGAAGCGGTAGCGGGAGGACCCGAGTACTTC	CASSEAVAGGPEYF
once	TRBV7-9	TRBJ2-7	NA	TGTGCCAGCACCACTAGGGGGGGGGACAGGTGGACCTACGAGCAGTACTTC	CASTTRGGDRWTYEQYF
NA	TRBV6-6	TRBJ2-3	TRBD2	TGTGCCAGCAGAGGACGAAGCGGGGGCACAGATACGCAGTATTTT	CASRGRSGGTDTQYF
NA	TRBV3-1/TRBV3-2	TRBJ2-7	TRBD1	TGTGCCAGCAGCCAAGTACAGGGGTACGAGCAGTACTTC	CASSQVQGYEQYF
many	TRBV29-1	TRBJ2-1	TRBD1	TGCAGCGTTCCGGGACAGGGCGGTTATGAGCAGTTCTTC	CSVPGQGGYEQFF
NA	TRBV5-4	TRBJ2-3	NA	TGTGCCAGCAACCGAGGAGATACGCAGTATTTT	CASNRGDTQYF
NA	TRBV6-1	TRBJ1-1	NA	TGTGCCAGCAGTGAAGTCGGGGGGGCCACTGAAGCTTTCTTT	CASSEVGGATEAFF
NA	TRBV3-1/TRBV3-2	TRBJ2-6	TRBD2	TGTGCCAGCAGCAGACCGGGGGGGCTTTCCCCTGGGGCCAACGTCCTGACTTTC	CASSRPGGLSPGANVLTF
NA	TRBV7-9	TRBJ1-1	NA	TGTGCCAGCAGCTTAGCGCTCCGGGTGAACACTGAAGCTTTCTTT	CASSLALRVNTEAFF
once	TRBV20-1	TRBJ2-3	NA	TGCAGCGGACACCCAGATACGCAGTATTTT	CSGHPDTQYF
NA	TRBV11-2	TRBJ1-4	NA	TGTGCCAGCAGCTCCTTTGATCAACCGGGTACGAGTGGTGAAAAACTGTTTTTT	CASSSFDQPGTSGEKLFF
NA	TRBV2	TRBJ2-1	TRBD1	TGTGCCAGCGGGCTGGACAGGAGCTCCTACAATGAGCAGTTCTTC	CASGLDRSSYNEQFF
NA	TRBV19	TRBJ1-1	NA	TGTGCCAGTAGCACGATAGAGGGGGCTGAAGCTTTCTTT	CASSTIEGAEAFF
NA	TRBV3-1/TRBV3-2	TRBJ2-2	NA	TGTGCCAGCAGCCAAGGAGGGACCGGGGAGCTGTTTTTT	CASSQGGTGELFF
NA	TRBV7-9	TRBJ2-2	TRBD2	TGTGCCAGCAGCGAAACTAGCGGGGGGGTACACCGGGAGCTGTTTTTT	CASSETSGGVHRELFF
NA	TRBV5-8	TRBJ1-5	NA	TGTGCCAGCAGCTCCGGCCAGACTTATAGCAATCAGCCCCAGCATTTT	CASSSGQTYSNQPQHF
NA	TRBV25-1	TRBJ2-3	TRBD2	TGTGCCAGCAGTGATCTAGCGGGCGACGTAGATACGCAGTATTTT	CASSDLAGDVDTQYF
NA	TRBV28	TRBJ1-1	NA	TGTGCCAGCAGTTCCCTTCTAAGGGGGTTGGAAACTGAAGCTTTCTTT	CASSSLLRGLETEAFF
NA	TRBV25-1	TRBJ1-2	NA	TGTGCCAGCAGTGGATCCCTGGGGCAGGGGAACTATGGCTACACCTTC	CASSGSLGQGNYGYTF